What follows are 22 T cell receptor beta chains derived from one specimen sequenced in a study of identical twins. MiXCR, run by TCRdb on the 5' RACE reads, gives a single entry per CDR3 protein. The sample includes some 590,000 distinct CDR3 sequences, nearly 10% of them seen just once. The sample was also reused in another study, on yellow fever vaccine responses in identical twins.

Material: PBMCs. The origin of the receptors is a woman aged 18-29 years in good health.

The chain employs TRBV27 and TRBJ1-5; D gene uncertain. Germline values: CDR1 MNHEY, CDR2 SMNVEV (reference sequence). Trimming left V 8 bases short and J 10 bases short, with 27 bases between. This CDR3 region has 16 residues. The CDR3 nucleotides read TGTGCCAGCGGTCAAGAAGGGAACATAGGTCCTCTACCCCAGCATTTT. Translation gives CASGQEGNIGPLPQHF.

This clonotype has more than one count but fewer than ten. The chain couples TRBV24-1 to TRBJ2-3, with 10 bases that match TRBD2. This CDR3 contains 16 residues. Trimming took 4 bases from V and 1 from J; bases not matched to a gene: 4. CDR1 is KGHDR, CDR2 SFDVKD, per germline. The CDR3 reads CATSDRLAGGTDTQYF. The CDR3 DNA sequence: TGTGCCACCAGTGACCGTCTAGCGGGGGGCACAGATACGCAGTATTTT.

This clonotype was counted only a few times. The chain links TRBV20-1 to TRBJ2-1; 7 bases align to TRBD2. V dropped 6 bases and J dropped 0; count of bases not matched to a gene: 23. Per the germline V gene, CDR1 is DFQATT and CDR2 is SNEGSKA (reference sequence). The CDR3 totals 20 residues. CDR3 sequence reads: CSALSGAGAGLVSSYNEQFF. The CDR3 nucleotides read TGCAGTGCCCTATCCGGGGCAGGCGCCGGACTAGTGAGCTCCTACAATGAGCAGTTCTTC.

This clonotype was observed a few times. The chain links TRBV30 to TRBJ2-7, with 12 nucleotides matching TRBD1. Germline CDR1 reads GTSNPN; CDR2 reads SVGIG (reference sequence). V shed 3 bases, J shed 7 bases, and the junction held 7 bases outside the gene matches. The CDR3 has 14 amino acids. The CDR3 bases are TGTGCCTGGAGCCCGGGACAGGGGGCAAAGGAGCAGTACTTC. It translates to CAWSPGQGAKEQYF.

This clonotype appeared a few times. This chain joins TRBV15 and TRBJ2-1, with D uncertain. The CDR3 totals 15 residues. The ends were cut back, 0 bases at V and 6 bases at J, with 12 bases in the middle. The germline CDR1 and CDR2 sequences are LNHNV and YYDKDF (reference sequence). The CDR3 DNA follows: TGTGCCACCAGCAGAGAACCATTACCTACCAATGAGCAGTTCTTC. Translation: CATSREPLPTNEQFF.

Points on this clonotype: Given a much more abundant clone one base away, this may be a read error. The J gene is TRBJ1-6, the V gene TRBV2; D unclear. CDR1 SNHLY and CDR2 FYNNEI come from the germline V gene. CDR3 length: 13 amino acids. CDR3: CASTEDGNSPHHF. Here the CDR3 DNA reads TGTGCCAGCACCGAGGACGGCAATTCACCCCACCACTTT.

Ten or more counts support this clonotype. The CDR3: CASGRQGGTKNIQYF. The CDR3 bases are TGTGCCAGCGGACGGCAGGGGGGGACCAAAAACATTCAGTACTTC. V is TRBV28 and J is TRBJ2-4; either TRBD1 or TRBD2 may fit D (7 bases each). The CDR3 covers 15 residues. V lost 8 bases to trimming and J lost 2 bases, with 16 bases between them. Germline lookup yields CDR1 MDHEN and CDR2 SYDVKM.

This chain connects TRBV6-6 to TRBJ1-5; D not resolved. This CDR3 is built from 11 residues. From germline, CDR1 is MNHNY and CDR2 SVGAGI (reference sequence). The germline V and J ends were trimmed by 7 bases and 5 bases, with 6 bases remaining between them. CDR3 sequence (DNA): TGTGCCAGCATGCGGGATCAGCCCCAGCATTTT. It yields the protein CASMRDQPQHF.

About this clonotype: A much larger clone differs from this one at a single base, so this may be a read error. The rearrangement uses TRBV6-1 and TRBJ2-6; D is perhaps TRBD1 (6 bases). Germline V gene sequence: CDR1 MNHNS, CDR2 SASEGT. V lost 4 bases to trimming and J lost 1 base, with 8 bases between them. The CDR3 covers 15 residues. CDR3 amino acids: CASSVRGSGANVLTF. The CDR3 DNA follows: TGTGCCAGCAGTGTAAGGGGGTCTGGGGCCAACGTCCTGACTTTC.

This clonotype was detected only a few times. This chain joins TRBV29-1 and TRBJ1-1, with D unresolved. The germline gives CDR1 SQVTM, CDR2 ANQGSEA. The CDR3 is 11 amino acids. CDR3 DNA: TGCAGGGGAACAGTGAACACTGAAGCTTTCTTT. Translated, it gives CRGTVNTEAFF.

This clonotype occurred many times. The CDR3, as DNA: TGCGCCAGCAGCTTTTGGGGCTCGGCTAGCGGATCTAGCACAGATACGCAGTATTTT. Amino acids: CASSFWGSASGSSTDTQYF. This chain joins TRBV5-1 and TRBJ2-3, with 7 bases matching TRBD2. The CDR3 length is 19 residues. After removal of 2 bases from V and 0 bases from J, the junction contained 15 bases not matched to a gene. Germline CDR1 reads SGHRS; CDR2 reads YFSETQ.

This clonotype showed up just a few times. The chain is built from TRBV15 and TRBJ2-3; D may be TRBD1 (5 bases). From germline, CDR1 is LNHNV and CDR2 YYDKDF (reference sequence). Trimming removed 7 bases at V and 2 bases at J, with 13 bases between. The CDR3 has 14 amino acids. In nucleotides, the CDR3 is TGTGCCACCAAGGGGTACTTGGACACAGATACGCAGTATTTT. Amino acid sequence: CATKGYLDTDTQYF.

In this sample, this clonotype turned up a few times. The chain has TRBV5-1 and TRBJ2-7; D not resolved. Between the trimmed V and J ends, which lost 6 bases and 2 bases, there was a span of 9 bases. Germline CDR1 reads SGHRS; CDR2 reads YFSETQ. The CDR3 loop spans 12 amino acids. In nucleotides, the CDR3 is TGCGCCAGCAAACAAAGAGCCTACGAGCAGTACTTC. Translation: CASKQRAYEQYF. Variable domain in full (rest from reference TRBV5-1 and TRBJ2-7): KAGVTQTPRYLIKTRGQQVTLSCSPISGHRSVSWYQQTPGQGLQFLFEYFSETQRNKGNFPGRFSGRQFSNSRSEMNVSTLELGDSALYLCASKQRAYEQYFGPGTRLTVT.

This clonotype occurred many times. The chain links TRBV2 to TRBJ1-5; perhaps TRBD1 as D (5 bases). The CDR3 extends over 15 amino acids. V lost 3 bases, J lost 7 bases, and 16 bases lay in between. Germline values: CDR1 SNHLY, CDR2 FYNNEI. This chain's CDR3 is CASSDPGERGQPQHF. In DNA form, the CDR3 reads TGTGCCAGCAGTGATCCGGGGGAACGGGGCCAGCCCCAGCATTTT.

This clonotype was counted only a few times. The chain joins TRBV29-1 to TRBJ1-2, with D tentatively TRBD1 (6 bases). The CDR3 consists of 12 residues. Deletions cut 4 bases from V and 4 bases from J, with 10 bases between. CDR1 is SQVTM and CDR2 is ANQGSEA in the germline V gene. The CDR3 DNA follows: TGCAGCGTTGTGGGGGGCGTCTATGGCTACACCTTC. It yields the protein CSVVGGVYGYTF.

This clonotype was seen only a few times. The chain has TRBV28 and TRBJ2-1; no clear D. The V gene lost 3 bases and the J gene lost 9 bases, with 12 bases spanning the gap. Germline CDR1 reads MDHEN; CDR2 reads SYDVKM. The CDR3 has 13 residues. CDR3 nucleotides: TGTGCCAGCAGTTTTGGGCCCCCGCTTGAGCAGTTCTTC. Amino acids: CASSFGPPLEQFF.

This clonotype has only a few counts. V and J are TRBV28 and TRBJ2-5, with a tentative D call TRBD2 (6 bases). V lost 5 bases, J lost 5 bases, and 21 bases lay in between. The CDR3 has 16 residues. Germline values: CDR1 MDHEN, CDR2 SYDVKM. This CDR3 is CASSPQYRLVDETQYF. CDR3 sequence (DNA): TGTGCCAGCAGTCCGCAGTACCGACTAGTTGACGAGACCCAGTACTTC.

This clonotype was found many times. J is TRBJ2-1 and V is TRBV4-1, with D hard to call. V lost 2 bases, J lost 4 bases, and 12 bases lay in between. CDR1 and CDR2 (germline): MGHRA, YSYEKL. The CDR3 covers 15 residues. The CDR3 DNA reads as TGCGCCAGCAGCCAATCCGCGGCAGTTTACAATGAGCAGTTCTTC. It is translated as CASSQSAAVYNEQFF.

This clonotype was counted at least ten times. The J gene is TRBJ2-2, the V gene TRBV6-5; D call uncertain. Trimming shortened V by 2 bases and J by 3 bases, and 1 base separated the two germline ends. CDR3 size: 12 residues. Germline CDR1 MNHEY, CDR2 SVGAGI. DNA for the CDR3: TGTGCCAGCAGTTACGACACCGGGGAGCTGTTTTTT. Translation: CASSYDTGELFF.

The chain links TRBV5-1 to TRBJ2-1; TRBD1 matches at 7 bases. The V segment lost 4 bases and the J segment 0 bases; nucleotides outside the gene matches: 10. CDR1 and CDR2 from the germline V gene are SGHRS and YFSETQ. The CDR3 contains 17 residues. DNA of the CDR3: TGCGCCAGCAGCAAATTGATACAGGGGATCTCCTACAATGAGCAGTTCTTC. It is translated as CASSKLIQGISYNEQFF.

This clonotype occurred a few times. This chain joins TRBV2 and TRBJ2-5; 9 bases line up with TRBD1. CDR1 and CDR2 (germline): SNHLY, FYNNEI. CDR3 length: 14 amino acids. Trimming took 6 bases from V and 4 from J; bases not matched to a gene: 6. This chain's CDR3 is CASRGTGSGETQYF. The DNA for the CDR3 is TGTGCCAGCAGGGGGACAGGGTCGGGAGAGACCCAGTACTTC.

The CDR3 spells CSATSGMRTDTQYF. CDR3 bases: TGCAGCGCTACTAGCGGGATGAGAACAGATACGCAGTATTTT. V and J are TRBV29-1 and TRBJ2-3, with TRBD2 matching 10 bases. Germline CDR1 and CDR2: SQVTM and ANQGSEA. This CDR3 region has 14 residues. V shed 7 bases and J 3 bases; nucleotides not matched to a gene: 7.